Given below is one TCR beta chain in context. What it binds is unknown. These data are taken from a study of cytomegalovirus exposure and HLA in healthy donors. Overall study results and limits: With later analysis, a missense DCLRE1C variant became linked to TCR beta V- and J-gene trimming. The study put roughly 160 TCR beta chains on its list as cytomegalovirus-associated.

The V and J ends lost 3 bases and 5 bases, in that order; junction bases with no gene match: 0. The CDR3 length is 15 residues. The germline V gene has CDR1 MRHNA and CDR2 SNTAGT. PCR used 60 Vbeta primers and 13 Jbeta primers. This table comes from immunoSEQ multiplex PCR, and its TCRdb copy is limited to in-frame clones, with some not included. The table includes approximately 120,000 clones, around 80% detected once. The rearrangement joins TRBV6-4 to TRBJ2-1, with 14 bases that match TRBD2. The sample was PBMCs. This sequence originates from a female donor in good health and CMV-seronegative. CDR3 region: CASSEGLAGDNEQFF. In DNA form, the CDR3 reads TGTGCCAGCAGTGAGGGACTAGCGGGAGACAATGAGCAGTTCTTC.